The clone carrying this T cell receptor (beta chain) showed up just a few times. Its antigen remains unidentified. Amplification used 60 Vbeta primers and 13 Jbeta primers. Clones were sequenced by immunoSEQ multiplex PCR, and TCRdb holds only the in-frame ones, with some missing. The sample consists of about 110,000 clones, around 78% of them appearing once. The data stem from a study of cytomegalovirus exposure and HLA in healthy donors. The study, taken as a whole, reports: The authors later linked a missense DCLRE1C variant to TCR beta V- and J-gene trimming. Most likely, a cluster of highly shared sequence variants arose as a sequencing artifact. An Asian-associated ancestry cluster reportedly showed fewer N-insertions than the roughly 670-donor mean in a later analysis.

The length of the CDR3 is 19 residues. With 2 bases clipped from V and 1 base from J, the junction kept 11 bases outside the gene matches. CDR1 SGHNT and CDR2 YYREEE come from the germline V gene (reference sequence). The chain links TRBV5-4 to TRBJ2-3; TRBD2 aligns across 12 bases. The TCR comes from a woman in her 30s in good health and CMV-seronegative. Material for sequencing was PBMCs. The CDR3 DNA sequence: TGTGCCAGCAGCTTCGATAAACGCCGACTAGCGGGGGGCACAGATACGCAGTATTTT. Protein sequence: CASSFDKRRLAGGTDTQYF.